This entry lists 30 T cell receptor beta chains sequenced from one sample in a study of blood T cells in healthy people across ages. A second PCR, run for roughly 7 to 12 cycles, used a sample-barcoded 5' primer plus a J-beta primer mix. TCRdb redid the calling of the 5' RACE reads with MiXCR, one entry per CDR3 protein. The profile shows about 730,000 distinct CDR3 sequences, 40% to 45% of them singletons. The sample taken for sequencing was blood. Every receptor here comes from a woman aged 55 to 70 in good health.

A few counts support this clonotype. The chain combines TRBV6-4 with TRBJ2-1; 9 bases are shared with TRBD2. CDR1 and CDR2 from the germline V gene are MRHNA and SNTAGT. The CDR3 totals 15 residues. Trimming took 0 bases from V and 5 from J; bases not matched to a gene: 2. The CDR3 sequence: CASSDSTSGNNEQFF. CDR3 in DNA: TGTGCCAGCAGTGACTCGACTAGCGGAAACAATGAGCAGTTCTTC.

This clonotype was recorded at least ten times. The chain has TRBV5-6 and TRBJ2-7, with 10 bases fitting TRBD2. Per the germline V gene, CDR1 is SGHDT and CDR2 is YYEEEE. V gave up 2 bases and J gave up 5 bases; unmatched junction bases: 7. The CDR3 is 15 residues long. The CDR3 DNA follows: TGTGCCAGCAGCTTTCGAGGGACTAGCGCTGACGAGCAGTACTTC. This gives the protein CASSFRGTSADEQYF.

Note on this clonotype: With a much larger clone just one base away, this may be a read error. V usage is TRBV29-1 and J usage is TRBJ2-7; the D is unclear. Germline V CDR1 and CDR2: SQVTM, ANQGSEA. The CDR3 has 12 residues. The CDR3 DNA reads TGCAGCGCATGGGTTAGCTCCTACAAGCAGTACTTC. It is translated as CSAWVSSYKQYF.

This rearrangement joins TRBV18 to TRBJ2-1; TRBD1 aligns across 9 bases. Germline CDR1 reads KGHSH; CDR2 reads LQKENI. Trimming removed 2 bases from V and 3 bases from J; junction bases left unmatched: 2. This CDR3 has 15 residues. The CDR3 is CASSPRDRDYNEQFF. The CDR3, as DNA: TGTGCCAGCTCACCAAGGGACAGGGACTACAATGAGCAGTTCTTC.

The DNA of the CDR3 is TGTGCCAGCAGCTTAGGGGGGGCCGTGTGGGGGAACTACGAGCAGTACTTC. Translating gives CASSLGGAVWGNYEQYF. This sequence joins TRBV7-9 and TRBJ2-7; the D call may be TRBD1 or TRBD2 (6 bases each). The CDR3 spans 17 residues. Trimming pared 1 base from V and 3 bases from J, leaving 19 bases between. Germline CDR1 SEHNR, CDR2 FQNEAQ (reference sequence).

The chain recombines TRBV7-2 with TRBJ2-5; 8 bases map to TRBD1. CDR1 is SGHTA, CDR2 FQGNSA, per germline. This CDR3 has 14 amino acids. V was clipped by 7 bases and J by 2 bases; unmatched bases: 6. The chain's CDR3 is CASTWTGWQETQYF. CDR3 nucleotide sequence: TGTGCCAGCACCTGGACAGGGTGGCAAGAGACCCAGTACTTC.

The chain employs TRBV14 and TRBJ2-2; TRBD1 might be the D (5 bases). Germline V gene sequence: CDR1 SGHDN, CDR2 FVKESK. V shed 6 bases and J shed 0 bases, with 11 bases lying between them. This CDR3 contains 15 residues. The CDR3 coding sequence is TGTGCCAGCAGTCTCAGGGCTTCGAACACCGGGGAGCTGTTTTTT. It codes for CASSLRASNTGELFF.

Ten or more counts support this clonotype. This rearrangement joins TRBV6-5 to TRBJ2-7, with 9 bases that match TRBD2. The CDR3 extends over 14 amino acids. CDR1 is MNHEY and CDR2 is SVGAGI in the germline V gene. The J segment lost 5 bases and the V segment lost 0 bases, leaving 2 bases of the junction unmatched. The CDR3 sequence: CASSYSAGGDEQYF. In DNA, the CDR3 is TGTGCCAGCAGTTACTCGGCGGGGGGGGACGAGCAGTACTTC.

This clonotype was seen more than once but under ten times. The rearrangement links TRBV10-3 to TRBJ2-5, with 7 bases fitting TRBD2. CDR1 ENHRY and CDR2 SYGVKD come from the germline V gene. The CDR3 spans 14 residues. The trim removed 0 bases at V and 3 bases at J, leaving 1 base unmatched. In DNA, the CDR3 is TGTGCCATCAGTGAGTCAGCGGGGAAAGAGACCCAGTACTTC. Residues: CAISESAGKETQYF.

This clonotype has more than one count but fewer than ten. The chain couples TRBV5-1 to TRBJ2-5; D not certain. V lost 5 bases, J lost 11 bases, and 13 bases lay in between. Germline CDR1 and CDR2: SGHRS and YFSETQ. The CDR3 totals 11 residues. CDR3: CASRVNNEQYF. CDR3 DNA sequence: TGCGCCAGCAGGGTGAATAATGAGCAGTACTTC.

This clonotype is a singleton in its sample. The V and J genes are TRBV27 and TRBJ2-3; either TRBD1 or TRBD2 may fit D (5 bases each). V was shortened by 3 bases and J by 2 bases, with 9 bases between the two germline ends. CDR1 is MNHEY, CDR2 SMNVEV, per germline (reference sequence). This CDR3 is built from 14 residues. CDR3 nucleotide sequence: TGTGCCAGCAGTTTGGGGGTTAACACAGATACGCAGTATTTT. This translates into CASSLGVNTDTQYF.

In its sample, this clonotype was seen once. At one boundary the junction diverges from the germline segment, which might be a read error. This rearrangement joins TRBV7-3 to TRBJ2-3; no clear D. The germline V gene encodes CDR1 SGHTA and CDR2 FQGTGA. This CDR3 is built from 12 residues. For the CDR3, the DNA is TGTACCAGCAGCCCCTCTGGGGATACGCAGTATTTT. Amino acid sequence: CTSSPSGDTQYF.

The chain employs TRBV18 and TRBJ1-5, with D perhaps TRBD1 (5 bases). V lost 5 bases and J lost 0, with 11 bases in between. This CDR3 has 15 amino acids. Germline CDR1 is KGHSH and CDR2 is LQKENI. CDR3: CASSWDGNSNQPQHF. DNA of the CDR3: TGTGCCAGCTCATGGGACGGAAATAGCAATCAGCCCCAGCATTTT. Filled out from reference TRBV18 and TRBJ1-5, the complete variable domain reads NAGVMQNPRHLVRRRGQEARLRCSPMKGHSHVYWYRQLPEEGLKFMVYLQKENIIDESGMPKERFSAEFPKEGPSILRIQQVVRGDSAAYFCASSWDGNSNQPQHFGDGTRLSIL.

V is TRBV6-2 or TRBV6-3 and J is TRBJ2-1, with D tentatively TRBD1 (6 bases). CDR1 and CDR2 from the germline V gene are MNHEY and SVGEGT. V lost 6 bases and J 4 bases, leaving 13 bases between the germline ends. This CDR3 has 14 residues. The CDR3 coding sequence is TGTGCCAGCAGAAGGGGGAGCGAGTACAATGAGCAGTTCTTC. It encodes CASRRGSEYNEQFF.

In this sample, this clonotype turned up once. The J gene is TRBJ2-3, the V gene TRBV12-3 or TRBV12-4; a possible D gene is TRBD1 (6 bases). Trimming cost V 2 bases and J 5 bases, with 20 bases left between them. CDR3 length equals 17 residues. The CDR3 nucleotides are TGTGCCAGCAGTTTAAAGGTTCTGGGGGCCCGTGGAGATACGCAGTATTTT. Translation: CASSLKVLGARGDTQYF.

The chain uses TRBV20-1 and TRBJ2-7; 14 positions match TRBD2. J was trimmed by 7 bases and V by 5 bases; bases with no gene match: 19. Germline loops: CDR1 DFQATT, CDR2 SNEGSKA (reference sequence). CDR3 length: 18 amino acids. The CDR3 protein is CSAEEGLAGASSLGEQYF. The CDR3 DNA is TGCAGTGCTGAAGAGGGACTAGCGGGAGCTTCCTCCCTCGGAGAGCAGTACTTC.

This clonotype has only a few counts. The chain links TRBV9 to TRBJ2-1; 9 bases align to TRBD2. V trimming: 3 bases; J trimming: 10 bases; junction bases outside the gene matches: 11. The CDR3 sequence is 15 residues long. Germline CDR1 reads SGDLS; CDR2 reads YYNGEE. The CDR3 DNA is TGTGCCAGCAGCGAAGGGGCTAGCGGGGCTGGGGAGCAGTTCTTC. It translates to CASSEGASGAGEQFF.

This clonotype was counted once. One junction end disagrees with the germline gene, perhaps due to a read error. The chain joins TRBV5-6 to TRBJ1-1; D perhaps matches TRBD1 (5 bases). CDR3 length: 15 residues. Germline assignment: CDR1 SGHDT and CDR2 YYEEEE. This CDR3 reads CASSPLGHSNTEAFF. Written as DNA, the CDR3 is TGTGCCAGCAGCCCCCTAGGACACTCGAACACTGAAGCTTTTTTT.

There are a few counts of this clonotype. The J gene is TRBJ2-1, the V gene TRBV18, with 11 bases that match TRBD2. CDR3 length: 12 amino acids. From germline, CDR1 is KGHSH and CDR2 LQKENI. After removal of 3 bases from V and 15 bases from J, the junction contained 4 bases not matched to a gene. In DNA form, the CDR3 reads TGTGCCAGCTCACCTATAGCGGGAGGGCCGTTCTTC. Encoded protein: CASSPIAGGPFF. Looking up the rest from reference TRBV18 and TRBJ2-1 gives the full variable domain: NAGVMQNPRHLVRRRGQEARLRCSPMKGHSHVYWYRQLPEEGLKFMVYLQKENIIDESGMPKERFSAEFPKEGPSILRIQQVVRGDSAAYFCASSPIAGGPFFGPGTRLTVL.

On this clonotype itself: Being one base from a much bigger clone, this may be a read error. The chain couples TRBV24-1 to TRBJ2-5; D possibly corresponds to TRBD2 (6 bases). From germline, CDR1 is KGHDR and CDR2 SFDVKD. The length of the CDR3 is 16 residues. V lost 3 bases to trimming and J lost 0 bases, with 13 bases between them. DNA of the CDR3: TGTGCCACCAGTGATAGACTAGTGGGAGACCAAGAGACCCAGTACTTC. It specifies CATSDRLVGDQETQYF.

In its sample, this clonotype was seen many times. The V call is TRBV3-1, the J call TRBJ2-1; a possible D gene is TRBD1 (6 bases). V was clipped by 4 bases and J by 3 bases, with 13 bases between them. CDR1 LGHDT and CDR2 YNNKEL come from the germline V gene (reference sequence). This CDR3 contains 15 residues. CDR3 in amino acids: CASSPQGSYYNEQFF. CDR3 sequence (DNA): TGTGCCAGCAGCCCACAGGGCTCGTACTACAATGAGCAGTTCTTC.

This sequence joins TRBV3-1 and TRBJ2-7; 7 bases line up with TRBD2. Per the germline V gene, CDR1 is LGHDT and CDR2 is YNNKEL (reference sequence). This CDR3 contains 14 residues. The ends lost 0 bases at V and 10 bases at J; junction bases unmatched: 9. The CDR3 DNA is TGTGCCAGCAGCCAAGACGGGGGGAGTGACGTTCAGTACTTC. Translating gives CASSQDGGSDVQYF.

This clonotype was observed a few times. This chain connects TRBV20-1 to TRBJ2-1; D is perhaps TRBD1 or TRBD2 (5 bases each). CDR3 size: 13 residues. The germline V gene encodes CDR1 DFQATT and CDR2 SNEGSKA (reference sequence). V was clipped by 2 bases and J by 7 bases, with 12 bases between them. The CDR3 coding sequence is TGCAGTGCTAGACTGGGACGGGTTAATGAGCAGTTCTTC. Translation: CSARLGRVNEQFF.

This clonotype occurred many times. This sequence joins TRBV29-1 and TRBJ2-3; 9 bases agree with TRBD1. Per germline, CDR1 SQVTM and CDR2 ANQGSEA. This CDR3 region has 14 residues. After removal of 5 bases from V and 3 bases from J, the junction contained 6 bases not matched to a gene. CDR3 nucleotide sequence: TGCAGCGTTTCTCCGGGACAGGGTACAGATACGCAGTATTTT. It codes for CSVSPGQGTDTQYF.

CDR3 sequence (DNA): TGCAGTGCTGCCCGGACAGGGAGCTATGGCTACACCTTC. Its translation: CSAARTGSYGYTF. The chain is built from TRBV20-1 and TRBJ1-2, with 8 positions matching TRBD1. The germline V gene has CDR1 DFQATT and CDR2 SNEGSKA (reference sequence). Trimming removed 5 bases from V and 4 bases from J; junction bases left unmatched: 6. CDR3 length equals 13 residues.

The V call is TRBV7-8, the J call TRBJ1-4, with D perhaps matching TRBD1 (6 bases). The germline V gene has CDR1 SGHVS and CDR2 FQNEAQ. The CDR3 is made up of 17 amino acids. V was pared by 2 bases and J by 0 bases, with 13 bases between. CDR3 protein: CASSLTGWWATNEKLFF. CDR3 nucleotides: TGTGCCAGCAGCTTAACAGGGTGGTGGGCAACTAATGAAAAACTGTTTTTT.

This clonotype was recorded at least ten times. Here the CDR3 reads CASSTTTSANEQFF. The DNA of the CDR3 is TGTGCCAGCAGCACCACAACTAGCGCCAATGAGCAGTTCTTC. The chain links TRBV11-2 to TRBJ2-1; 7 bases agree with TRBD2. V was pared by 5 bases and J by 6 bases, with 7 bases of the junction left unmatched. The germline V gene has CDR1 SGHAT and CDR2 FQNNGV. This CDR3 has 14 residues. The full variable domain, with the rest looked up from reference TRBV11-2 and TRBJ2-1, is EAGVAQSPRYKIIEKRQSVAFWCNPISGHATLYWYQQILGQGPKLLIQFQNNGVVDDSQLPKDRFSAERLKGVDSTLKIQPAKLEDSAVYLCASSTTTSANEQFFGPGTRLTVL.

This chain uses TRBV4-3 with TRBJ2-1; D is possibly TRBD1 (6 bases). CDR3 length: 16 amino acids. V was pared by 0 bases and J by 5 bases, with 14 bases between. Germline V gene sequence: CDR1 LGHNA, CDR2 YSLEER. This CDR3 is CASSQDHTGTNNEQFF. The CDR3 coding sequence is TGCGCCAGCAGCCAAGATCATACAGGGACCAACAATGAGCAGTTCTTC.

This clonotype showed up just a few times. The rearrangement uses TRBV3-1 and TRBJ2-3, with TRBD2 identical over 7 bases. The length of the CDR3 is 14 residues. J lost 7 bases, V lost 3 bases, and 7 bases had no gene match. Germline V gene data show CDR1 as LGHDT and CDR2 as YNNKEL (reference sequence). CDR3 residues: CASSQVTSVYTQYF. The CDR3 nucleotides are TGTGCCAGCAGCCAGGTAACTAGCGTATATACGCAGTATTTT.

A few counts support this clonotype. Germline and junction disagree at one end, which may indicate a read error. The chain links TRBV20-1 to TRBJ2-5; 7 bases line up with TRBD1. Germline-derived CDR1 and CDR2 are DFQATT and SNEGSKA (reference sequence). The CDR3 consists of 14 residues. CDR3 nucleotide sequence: TGCAGTGCTCGAGAGACAGGGATGAGAGAGACCCAGTACTTC. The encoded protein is CSARETGMRETQYF.